A selection of T cell receptor beta chains follows, all from one sample in a study of blood T cell repertoires in COVID-19. The repertoire was sequenced with immunoSEQ multiplex PCR; TCRdb's copy has only in-frame clones and lacks some. The table includes over 10,000 clones, approximately 85% detected once. The material sequenced was peripheral blood. These receptors all stem from a human donor in a cohort sampled during active COVID-19. The CDR3 runs from the conserved cysteine through the conserved F or W. A D gene is named only where the DNA matches it firmly. Clone size is not always given. Where it is, it says once, few, many or a class for expanded clones.

V: TRBV19
J: TRBJ2-7
D: TRBD1
size: once
CDR3: CATPPGQKTYEQYF
DNA: TGTGCCACCCCGCCGGGACAGAAAACCTACGAGCAGTACTTC

V: TRBV25-1
J: TRBJ1-2
D: TRBD1
size: -
CDR3: CASVGQAGGYTF
DNA: TGTGCCAGCGTCGGACAGGCTGGCGGCTACACCTTC

V: TRBV6-5
J: TRBJ2-7
D: -
size: -
CDR3: CASSTTDPPYEQYF
DNA: TGTGCCAGCAGTACGACAGATCCTCCCTACGAGCAGTACTTC

V: TRBV5-3
J: TRBJ1-4
D: -
size: -
CDR3: CARSLENSTNEKLFF
DNA: TGTGCCAGAAGCTTGGAAAACTCAACTAATGAAAAACTGTTTTTT

V: TRBV3-1/TRBV3-2
J: TRBJ2-5
D: -
size: -
CDR3: CASSQEIDGTQYF
DNA: TGTGCCAGCAGCCAAGAAATAGATGGGACCCAGTACTTC

V: TRBV3-1/TRBV3-2
J: TRBJ2-3
D: -
size: -
CDR3: CASTAQGHYTDTQYF
DNA: TGTGCCAGCACCGCCCAAGGTCACTACACAGATACGCAGTATTTT

V: TRBV5-1
J: TRBJ2-7
D: -
size: -
CDR3: CASSISEGEQYF
DNA: TGCGCCAGCAGCATTTCAGAGGGCGAGCAGTACTTC

V: TRBV5-4
J: TRBJ2-3
D: TRBD1
size: -
CDR3: CASRYGQGRADTQYF
DNA: TGTGCCAGCAGATATGGACAGGGGAGGGCAGATACGCAGTATTTT

V: TRBV9
J: TRBJ2-7
D: -
size: few
CDR3: CASTQEGLHSSYEQYF
DNA: TGTGCCAGCACCCAAGAGGGCTTACATAGCTCCTACGAGCAGTACTTC

V: TRBV19
J: TRBJ2-3
D: TRBD2
size: -
CDR3: CASSPFGGGASDTQYF
DNA: TGTGCCAGTAGTCCCTTCGGCGGGGGGGCCTCAGATACGCAGTATTTT

V: TRBV28
J: TRBJ1-4
D: -
size: -
CDR3: CASSPPPGEKLFF
DNA: TGTGCCAGCAGTCCCCCCCCGGGGGAAAAACTGTTTTTT

V: TRBV9
J: TRBJ1-2
D: TRBD1
size: -
CDR3: CASSAEGAAVPTSDTF
DNA: TGTGCCAGCAGCGCGGAGGGGGCGGCCGTCCCGACCTCGGACACCTTC

V: TRBV15
J: TRBJ1-4
D: -
size: few
CDR3: CATSRGETDFNEKLFF
DNA: TGTGCCACCAGCAGAGGTGAAACGGACTTTAATGAAAAACTGTTTTTT

V: TRBV11-3
J: TRBJ1-3
D: TRBD1
size: -
CDR3: CASSTGAGNTIYF
DNA: TGTGCCAGCAGCACAGGGGCTGGAAACACCATATATTTT

V: TRBV18
J: TRBJ2-7
D: -
size: -
CDR3: CASSRGPDLSYEQYF
DNA: TGTGCCAGCTCACGGGGCCCCGACCTCTCCTACGAGCAGTACTTC

V: TRBV11-3
J: TRBJ2-1
D: TRBD2
size: -
CDR3: CASSYSGSAEQFF
DNA: TGTGCCAGCAGCTATAGCGGGAGCGCTGAGCAGTTCTTC

V: TRBV5-1
J: TRBJ2-1
D: TRBD2
size: -
CDR3: CASSLGSGRYNEQFF
DNA: TGCGCCAGCAGCTTGGGTAGCGGGAGGTATAATGAGCAGTTCTTC

V: TRBV30
J: TRBJ2-7
D: -
size: few
CDR3: CAWEIQGTYEQYF
DNA: TGTGCCTGGGAAATACAGGGTACCTACGAGCAGTACTTC

V: TRBV5-4
J: TRBJ1-4
D: -
size: -
CDR3: CASSLMLGGGYATNEKLFF
DNA: TGTGCCAGCAGCTTGATGTTAGGGGGGGGGTATGCAACTAATGAAAAACTGTTTTTT

V: TRBV5-4
J: TRBJ1-1
D: -
size: once
CDR3: CASSRSGGASGNTEAFF
DNA: TGTGCCAGCAGTCGGTCGGGGGGGGCGTCAGGGAACACTGAAGCTTTCTTT

V: TRBV19
J: TRBJ2-1
D: TRBD2
size: few
CDR3: CASSIGLAGNNEQFF
DNA: TGTGCCAGTAGTATAGGGCTAGCGGGAAACAATGAGCAGTTCTTC

V: TRBV6-5
J: TRBJ2-5
D: TRBD2
size: once
CDR3: CASSLSLAQETQYF
DNA: TGTGCCAGCAGTTTGTCACTAGCGCAAGAGACCCAGTACTTC

V: TRBV6-5
J: TRBJ1-2
D: -
size: -
CDR3: CASSYGRAGYTF
DNA: TGTGCCAGCAGTTACGGCAGGGCTGGCTACACCTTC

V: TRBV30
J: TRBJ2-7
D: -
size: -
CDR3: CAWSSGNEQYF
DNA: TGTGCCTGGAGTTCGGGGAACGAGCAGTACTTC

V: TRBV12-3/TRBV12-4
J: TRBJ2-1
D: -
size: -
CDR3: CASSREFEQFF
DNA: TGTGCCAGCAGTCGGGAGTTTGAGCAGTTCTTC

V: TRBV2
J: TRBJ1-5
D: -
size: -
CDR3: CASSAGLNQPQHF
DNA: TGTGCCAGCAGCGCAGGGCTTAATCAGCCCCAGCATTTT

V: TRBV5-1
J: TRBJ2-3
D: TRBD1
size: -
CDR3: CASSSLTGAEGTDTQYF
DNA: TGCGCCAGCAGCTCCCTTACAGGGGCTGAGGGCACAGATACGCAGTATTTT

V: TRBV3-1/TRBV3-2
J: TRBJ1-2
D: TRBD1
size: -
CDR3: CASSRTGGLGYTF
DNA: TGTGCCAGCAGTCGAACAGGGGGGCTAGGCTACACCTTC

V: TRBV5-1
J: TRBJ2-2
D: TRBD2
size: -
CDR3: CASSLFTSGRAIRLTGELFF
DNA: TGCGCCAGCAGCTTGTTCACTAGCGGGAGGGCCATCCGGTTGACCGGGGAGCTGTTTTTT

V: TRBV28
J: TRBJ2-7
D: -
size: once
CDR3: CASSFPTPPYEQYF
DNA: TGTGCCAGCAGTTTCCCCACTCCCCCCTACGAGCAGTACTTC

V: TRBV15
J: TRBJ2-1
D: TRBD1
size: -
CDR3: CATSREWDRNEQFF
DNA: TGTGCCACCAGCAGAGAGTGGGACAGAAATGAGCAGTTCTTC

V: TRBV5-6
J: TRBJ2-7
D: -
size: -
CDR3: CASGRGVDEQYF
DNA: TGTGCAAGTGGCAGGGGCGTCGACGAGCAGTACTTC

V: TRBV6-2/TRBV6-3
J: TRBJ2-3
D: TRBD2
size: -
CDR3: CASSPSSGGSTDTQYF
DNA: TGTGCCAGCAGTCCATCTAGCGGGGGGAGCACAGATACGCAGTATTTT

V: TRBV21-1
J: TRBJ2-3
D: -
size: -
CDR3: CASSKAGCGRTDTQYF
DNA: TGTGCCAGCAGCAAAGCGGGGTGCGGGCGCACAGATACGCAGTATTTT

V: TRBV5-1
J: TRBJ2-1
D: TRBD1
size: once
CDR3: CASSLGTGFSSSYNEQFF
DNA: TGCGCCAGCAGCTTGGGGACAGGGTTTTCTTCCTCCTACAATGAGCAGTTCTTC

V: TRBV11-2
J: TRBJ2-7
D: -
size: -
CDR3: CASSPVPGEQYF
DNA: TGTGCCAGCAGCCCCGTACCGGGCGAGCAGTACTTC